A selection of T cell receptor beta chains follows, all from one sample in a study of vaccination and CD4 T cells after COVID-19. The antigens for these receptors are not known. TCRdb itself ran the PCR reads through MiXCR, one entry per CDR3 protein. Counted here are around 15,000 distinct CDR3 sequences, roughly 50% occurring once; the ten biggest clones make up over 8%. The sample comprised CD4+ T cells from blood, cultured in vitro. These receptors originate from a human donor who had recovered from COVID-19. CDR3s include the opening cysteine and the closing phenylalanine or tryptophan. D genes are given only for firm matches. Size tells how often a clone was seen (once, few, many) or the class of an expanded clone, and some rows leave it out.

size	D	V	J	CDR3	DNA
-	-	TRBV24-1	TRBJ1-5	CATSDRGLGPYQPQHF	TGTGCCACCAGTGACCGAGGACTCGGTCCCTATCAGCCCCAGCATTTT
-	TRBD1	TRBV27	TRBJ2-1	CASSRDRVPLSSYNEQFF	TGTGCCAGCAGCAGGGACAGGGTACCCCTAAGCTCCTACAATGAGCAGTTCTTC
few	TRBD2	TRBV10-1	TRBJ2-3	CASSVAGEDTQYF	TGCGCCAGCAGTGTAGCGGGAGAAGATACGCAGTATTTT
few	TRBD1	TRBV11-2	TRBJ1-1	CASSFGTGDGEAFF	TGTGCCAGCAGCTTCGGGACAGGCGATGGAGAAGCTTTCTTT
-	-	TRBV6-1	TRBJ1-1	CASSLQRVSTEAFF	TGTGCCAGCAGTCTACAGAGGGTCTCCACTGAAGCTTTCTTT
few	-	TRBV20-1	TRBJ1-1	CSASPGQEIEAFF	TGCAGTGCTAGTCCCGGGCAGGAGATTGAAGCTTTCTTT
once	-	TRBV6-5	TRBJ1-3	CASSYTLALSGNTIYF	TGTGCCAGCAGTTACACCCTAGCCCTCTCTGGAAACACCATATATTTT
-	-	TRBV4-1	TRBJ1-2	CASSQDRNTYGYTF	TGCGCCAGCAGCCAAGATAGGAACACCTATGGCTACACCTTC
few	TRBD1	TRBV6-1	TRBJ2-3	CATTQRGGTGATDTQYF	TGTGCCACCACTCAAAGGGGCGGGACAGGGGCCACAGATACGCAGTATTTT
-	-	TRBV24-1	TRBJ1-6	CATSRPDSPLHF	TGTGCCACCTCTCGTCCGGATTCACCCCTCCACTTT
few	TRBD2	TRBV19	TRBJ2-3	CASSTTSGSFADTQYF	TGTGCCAGTAGTACAACTAGCGGGAGCTTCGCAGATACGCAGTATTTT
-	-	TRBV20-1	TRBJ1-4	CSARINEKLFF	TGCAGTGCTAGAATTAATGAAAAACTGTTTTTT
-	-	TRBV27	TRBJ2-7	CASSLSGDWNEQYF	TGTGCCAGCAGTTTATCGGGAGATTGGAACGAGCAGTACTTC
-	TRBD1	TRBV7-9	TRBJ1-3	CASTKDRWGNTIYF	TGTGCCAGCACTAAGGACAGGTGGGGAAACACCATATATTTT
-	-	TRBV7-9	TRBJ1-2	CASSLARGRGEGYTF	TGTGCCAGCAGCTTAGCGCGGGGGCGGGGAGAGGGCTACACCTTC
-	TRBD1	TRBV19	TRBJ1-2	CASSKERDSVNYGYTF	TGTGCCAGTAGCAAAGAGAGGGACAGTGTTAACTATGGCTACACCTTC
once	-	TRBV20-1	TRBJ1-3	CSASEALGNTIYF	TGCAGTGCTTCGGAAGCTCTGGGAAACACCATATATTTT
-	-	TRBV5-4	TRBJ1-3	CASSDGGYSGNTIYF	TGTGCCAGCAGCGACGGGGGCTACTCTGGAAACACCATATATTTT
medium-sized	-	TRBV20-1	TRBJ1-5	CSARDPGRRYQPQHF	TGCAGTGCTAGAGATCCAGGGCGTCGTTATCAGCCCCAGCATTTT
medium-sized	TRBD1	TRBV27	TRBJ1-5	CARGPGQLSNQPQHF	TGTGCCAGAGGACCGGGACAGCTTAGCAATCAGCCCCAGCATTTT
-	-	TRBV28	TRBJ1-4	CASSLSREKLFF	TGTGCCAGCAGTCTCTCAAGGGAAAAACTGTTTTTT
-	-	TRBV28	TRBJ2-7	CASSLPHRYYEQYF	TGTGCCAGCAGTTTACCCCACCGATACTACGAGCAGTACTTC
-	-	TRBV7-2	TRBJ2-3	CASSLGIPGTDTQYF	TGTGCCAGCAGCTTAGGAATCCCTGGCACAGATACGCAGTATTTT
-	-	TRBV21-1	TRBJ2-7	CASSKSCEQYF	TGTGCCAGCAGCAAAAGTTGCGAGCAGTACTTC
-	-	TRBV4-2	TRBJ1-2	CASSQDVSRRLHGYTF	TGTGCCAGCAGCCAAGATGTGTCCAGGAGGCTACATGGCTACACCTTC
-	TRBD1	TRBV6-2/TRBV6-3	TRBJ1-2	CASSYPIGQGYGYTF	TGTGCCAGCAGTTACCCGATCGGACAGGGCTATGGCTACACCTTC
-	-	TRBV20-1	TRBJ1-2	CSARYPTGNPRDGYTF	TGCAGTGCTAGATACCCAACAGGGAACCCCAGGGATGGCTACACCTTC
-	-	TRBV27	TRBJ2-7	CASTGCEQYF	TGTGCCAGCACCGGGTGCGAGCAGTACTTC
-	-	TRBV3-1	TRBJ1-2	CASSQEWRGDGYTF	TGTGCCAGCAGCCAAGAGTGGAGAGGAGATGGCTACACCTTC
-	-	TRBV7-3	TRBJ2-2	CASSQDFTGELFF	TGTGCCAGCAGCCAGGACTTCACCGGGGAGCTGTTTTTT
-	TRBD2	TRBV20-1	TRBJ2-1	CSAGAGAYNEQFF	TGCAGTGCTGGAGCGGGGGCCTACAATGAGCAGTTCTTC
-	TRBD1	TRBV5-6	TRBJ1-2	CASSWDRLIGYTF	TGTGCCAGCAGCTGGGACAGGTTAATTGGCTACACCTTC
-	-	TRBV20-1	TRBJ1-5	CSARGGGRNQPQHF	TGCAGTGCCCGAGGCGGGGGGCGCAATCAGCCCCAGCATTTT
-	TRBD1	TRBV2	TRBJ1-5	CASSGGTGGQPQHF	TGTGCCAGCAGTGGAGGGACAGGGGGGCAGCCCCAGCATTTT
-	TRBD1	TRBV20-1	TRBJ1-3	CSARSGGTAFGNTIYF	TGCAGTGCTAGATCTGGGGGGACAGCCTTTGGAAACACCATATATTTT
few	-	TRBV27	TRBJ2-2	CASLSGQNTGELFF	TGTGCCAGCTTAAGCGGACAAAACACCGGGGAGCTGTTTTTT
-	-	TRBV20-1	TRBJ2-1	CSARGAGSSYYNEQFF	TGCAGTGCTAGAGGCGCGGGATCCTCCTACTACAATGAGCAGTTCTTC
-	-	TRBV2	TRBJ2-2	CANQEAEMAGELFF	TGTGCCAACCAGGAGGCAGAAATGGCCGGGGAGCTGTTTTTT
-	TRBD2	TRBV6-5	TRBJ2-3	CASSYSAGVGTDTQYF	TGTGCCAGCAGTTACTCTGCGGGAGTGGGGACAGATACGCAGTATTTT
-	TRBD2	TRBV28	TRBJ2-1	CATTVLRGSHNEQFF	TGTGCCACCACAGTTTTACGCGGGAGCCACAATGAGCAGTTCTTC
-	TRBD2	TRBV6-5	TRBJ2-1	CASSFWTSGPNNEQFF	TGTGCCAGCAGTTTCTGGACTAGCGGACCCAACAATGAGCAGTTCTTC
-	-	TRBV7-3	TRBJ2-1	CASSLYWGNEQFF	TGTGCCAGCAGCTTATACTGGGGTAATGAGCAGTTCTTC
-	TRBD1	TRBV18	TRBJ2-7	CASSPKDRGILYF	TGTGCCAGCTCACCTAAGGACAGGGGGATCCTCTACTTC
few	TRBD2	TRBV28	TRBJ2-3	CASSLPTSGSTDTQYF	TGTGCCAGCAGTTTGCCGACTAGCGGGAGCACAGATACGCAGTATTTT
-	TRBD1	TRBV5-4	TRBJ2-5	CASSWKGAETQYF	TGTGCCAGCAGCTGGAAGGGGGCGGAGACCCAGTACTTC
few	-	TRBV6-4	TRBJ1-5	CASSDWGNCNQPQHF	TGTGCCAGCAGTGATTGGGGGAATTGCAATCAGCCCCAGCATTTT
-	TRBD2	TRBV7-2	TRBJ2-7	CASSGGTSSLDEQYF	TGTGCCAGCAGCGGGGGGACTAGTAGCCTCGACGAGCAGTACTTC
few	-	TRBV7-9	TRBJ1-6	CASSLEGNSPLHF	TGTGCCAGCAGCTTAGAGGGAAATTCACCCCTCCACTTT
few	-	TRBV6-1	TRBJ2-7	CASSAHFRGGYEQYF	TGTGCCAGCAGTGCCCATTTTAGAGGTGGGTACGAGCAGTACTTC
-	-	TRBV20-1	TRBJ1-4	CSASSATNGKLFF	TGCAGTGCTAGTAGCGCGACCAACGGAAAACTGTTTTTT
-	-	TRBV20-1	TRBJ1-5	CSARAQDGPNQPQHF	TGCAGTGCTAGAGCCCAGGACGGCCCCAATCAGCCCCAGCATTTT
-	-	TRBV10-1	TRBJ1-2	CASARGINYGYTF	TGCGCCAGCGCCAGGGGTATTAACTATGGCTACACCTTC
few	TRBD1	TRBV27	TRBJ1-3	CASSRQGYGNTIYF	TGTGCCAGCAGCAGACAGGGATATGGAAACACCATATATTTT
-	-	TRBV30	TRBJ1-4	CAWSGYEKLFF	TGTGCCTGGAGCGGGTACGAAAAACTGTTTTTT
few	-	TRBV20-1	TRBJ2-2	CSAPSPVTGELFF	TGCAGTGCCCCCTCCCCGGTCACCGGGGAGCTGTTTTTT